The rows below give T cell receptor beta chains drawn from one sample of a study of cytomegalovirus exposure and HLA in healthy donors. Repertoires were generated with immunoSEQ multiplex PCR, while TCRdb's copy carries only in-frame clones and drops some. The sample records some 120,000 clones, approximately 80% being singletons. Sequenced: PBMCs. These receptors were obtained from a man in his forties or fifties in good health and CMV-seronegative. Each CDR3 is given with its conserved first and last residue. D genes are given only for firm matches. A clone size is listed for some rows: how often the clone was seen (once, few, many), or a class if it is expanded.

TRBD1	TRBJ2-1	16	-	TRBV6-1	CASSAMFGQGRNEQFF	TGTGCCAGCAGTGCAATGTTTGGACAGGGGAGGAATGAGCAGTTCTTC
TRBD1	TRBJ1-1	15	few	TRBV9	CASSVLSEGAGEAFF	TGTGCCAGCAGCGTATTATCGGAGGGGGCTGGTGAAGCTTTCTTT
TRBD1	TRBJ1-2	14	-	TRBV6-6	CASSTGGEVGGYTF	TGTGCCAGCAGTACAGGGGGCGAAGTGGGGGGCTACACCTTC
-	TRBJ2-3	16	-	TRBV7-6	CASSSRLFKSADTQYF	TGTGCCAGCAGCTCCCGACTATTTAAAAGTGCCGATACGCAGTATTTT
-	TRBJ2-5	15	-	TRBV7-2	CASSPRAQEQETQYF	TGTGCCAGCAGCCCTAGGGCACAGGAACAAGAGACCCAGTACTTC
-	TRBJ1-2	13	-	TRBV30	CAWVIQGAAGYTF	TGTGCCTGGGTCATACAGGGTGCGGCCGGCTACACCTTC
TRBD1	TRBJ1-5	15	-	TRBV25-1	CASSPIGGQGTPQHF	TGTGCCAGCAGTCCTATCGGGGGACAGGGAACGCCCCAGCATTTT
-	TRBJ2-5	11	-	TRBV14	CASSQLETQYF	TGTGCCAGCAGCCAACTCGAGACCCAGTACTTC
TRBD2	TRBJ2-1	16	-	TRBV28	CASSFFGTSGYNEQFF	TGTGCCAGCAGTTTCTTCGGGACTAGCGGATACAATGAGCAGTTCTTC
-	TRBJ1-2	15	-	TRBV6-5	CASSYSGGQGYGYTF	TGTGCCAGCAGTTACTCCGGGGGTCAGGGCTATGGCTACACCTTC
-	TRBJ2-7	13	few	TRBV5-1	CASSFASAAEQYF	TGCGCCAGCAGCTTCGCTAGCGCGGCCGAGCAGTACTTC
TRBD2	TRBJ2-5	14	-	TRBV7-2	CASSLTSGGETQYF	TGTGCCAGCAGCTTGACTAGCGGGGGCGAGACCCAGTACTTC
-	TRBJ2-3	15	-	TRBV7-2	CASSLGVGVPDTQYF	TGTGCCAGCAGCTTAGGGGTAGGGGTACCAGATACGCAGTATTTT
TRBD1	TRBJ2-3	15	-	TRBV2	CAGDRDRGSTDTQYF	TGTGCCGGTGACCGGGACAGGGGGTCCACAGATACGCAGTATTTT
-	TRBJ2-3	14	few	TRBV7-2	CASSRRQSTDTQYF	TGTGCCAGCAGCCGAAGACAGAGCACAGATACGCAGTATTTT
-	TRBJ2-2	16	-	TRBV7-3	CASSPRVAANTGELFF	TGTGCCAGCAGCCCCCGGGTGGCCGCGAACACCGGGGAGCTGTTTTTT
-	TRBJ2-1	11	-	TRBV4-3	CASSQGREQFF	TGCGCCAGCAGCCAAGGTAGAGAGCAGTTCTTC
TRBD1	TRBJ2-2	14	-	TRBV2	CASRPGQGTGELFF	TGTGCCAGCAGACCGGGACAGGGTACCGGGGAGCTGTTTTTT
-	TRBJ2-2	16	-	TRBV7-6	CASSDNRAENTGELFF	TGTGCCAGCAGCGATAACAGGGCGGAGAACACCGGGGAGCTGTTTTTT
TRBD1	TRBJ1-2	15	-	TRBV5-1	CASSSPGQGYYGYTF	TGCGCCAGCAGCTCCCCGGGACAGGGGTACTATGGCTACACCTTC
-	TRBJ2-7	11	-	TRBV7-2	CASSSAYEQYF	TGTGCCAGTTCAAGCGCCTACGAGCAGTACTTC
-	TRBJ1-1	15	-	TRBV5-4	CASSGGGPEDTEAFF	TGTGCCAGCAGCGGCGGAGGTCCTGAGGACACTGAAGCTTTCTTT
TRBD1	TRBJ1-1	18	-	TRBV5-5	CASSLASEQGAVNTEAFF	TGTGCCAGCAGCCTCGCGAGCGAACAGGGGGCGGTGAACACTGAAGCTTTCTTT
-	TRBJ2-1	15	-	TRBV7-8	CASSLEEDFYNEQFF	TGTGCCAGCAGCTTAGAAGAGGACTTCTACAATGAGCAGTTCTTC
TRBD2	TRBJ2-7	15	-	TRBV5-8	CASSLGASGTHEQYF	TGTGCCAGCAGCTTGGGTGCTAGCGGGACCCACGAGCAGTACTTC
-	TRBJ2-3	15	once	TRBV28	CASRFSGTYTDTQYF	TGTGCCAGCAGATTCTCAGGAACCTACACAGATACGCAGTATTTT
-	TRBJ2-1	14	few	TRBV11-3	CASSLHSSYNEQFF	TGTGCCAGCAGCTTACACAGCTCCTACAATGAGCAGTTCTTC
TRBD2	TRBJ2-1	14	-	TRBV6-5	CASSYSGVRGEQFF	TGTGCCAGCAGTTACAGCGGGGTCCGGGGTGAGCAGTTCTTC
TRBD2	TRBJ2-7	16	-	TRBV7-2	CASSLGLAPSSYEQYF	TGTGCCAGCAGCTTAGGACTAGCGCCTAGCTCCTACGAGCAGTACTTC
TRBD1	TRBJ1-6	14	few	TRBV5-5	CASSAGTGTSPLHF	TGTGCCAGCAGCGCCGGGACAGGGACTTCACCCCTCCACTTT
-	TRBJ1-1	15	-	TRBV5-6	CASSWLGTGGTEAFF	TGTGCCAGCAGCTGGTTGGGGACCGGAGGGACTGAAGCTTTCTTT
-	TRBJ2-5	15	-	TRBV10-3	CAISESSTSRETQYF	TGTGCCATCAGTGAGTCTTCAACTAGTCGGGAGACCCAGTACTTC
TRBD1	TRBJ1-3	15	-	TRBV7-3	CASSLGQGTGNTIYF	TGTGCCAGCAGCTTAGGACAGGGAACTGGAAACACCATATATTTT
-	TRBJ2-7	14	-	TRBV7-6	CASSNREGAYEQYF	TGTGCCAGCAGCAATAGAGAAGGGGCCTACGAGCAGTACTTC
-	TRBJ1-2	13	-	TRBV29-1	CSVEGGLNYGYTF	TGCAGCGTTGAAGGTGGACTTAACTATGGCTACACCTTC
TRBD1	TRBJ1-1	15	-	TRBV19	CASSTATGAGTEAFF	TGTGCCAGTAGTACAGCGACAGGGGCTGGCACTGAAGCTTTCTTT
-	TRBJ2-1	11	-	TRBV7-2	CASSSPDEQFF	TGTGCCAGCAGCTCCCCAGATGAGCAGTTCTTC
TRBD2	TRBJ2-5	20	-	TRBV5-4	CASSLVQGLAGPKGWETQYF	TGTGCCAGCAGCTTGGTTCAGGGACTAGCGGGACCCAAAGGATGGGAGACCCAGTACTTC
TRBD1	TRBJ2-7	14	few	TRBV27	CASSLRDRGAEQYF	TGTGCCAGCAGTTTACGGGACAGGGGGGCCGAGCAGTACTTC